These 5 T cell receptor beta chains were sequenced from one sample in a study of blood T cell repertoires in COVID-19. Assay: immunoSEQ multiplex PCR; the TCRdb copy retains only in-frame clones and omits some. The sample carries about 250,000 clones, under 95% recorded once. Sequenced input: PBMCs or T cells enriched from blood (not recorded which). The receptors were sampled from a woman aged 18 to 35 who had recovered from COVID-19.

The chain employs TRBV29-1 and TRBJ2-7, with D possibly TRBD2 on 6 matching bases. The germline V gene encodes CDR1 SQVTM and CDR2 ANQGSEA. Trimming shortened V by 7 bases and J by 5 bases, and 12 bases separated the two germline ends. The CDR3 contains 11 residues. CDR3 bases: TGCAGCGCCCAAACGGGGGACGAGCAGTACTTC. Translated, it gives CSAQTGDEQYF.

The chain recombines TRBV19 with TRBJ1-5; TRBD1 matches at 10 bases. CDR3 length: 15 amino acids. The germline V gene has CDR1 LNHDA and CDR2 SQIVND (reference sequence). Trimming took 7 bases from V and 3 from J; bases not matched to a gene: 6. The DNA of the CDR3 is TGTGCCAGTACCCTGGACAGGGGGGACAATCAGCCCCAGCATTTT. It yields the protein CASTLDRGDNQPQHF.

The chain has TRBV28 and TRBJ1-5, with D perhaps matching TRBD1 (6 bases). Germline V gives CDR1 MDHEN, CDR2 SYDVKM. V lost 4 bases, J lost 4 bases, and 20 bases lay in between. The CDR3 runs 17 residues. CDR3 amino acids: CASSSPRTGSVNQPQHF. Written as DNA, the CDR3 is TGTGCCAGCAGTTCCCCCCGCACAGGGAGCGTAAATCAGCCCCAGCATTTT.

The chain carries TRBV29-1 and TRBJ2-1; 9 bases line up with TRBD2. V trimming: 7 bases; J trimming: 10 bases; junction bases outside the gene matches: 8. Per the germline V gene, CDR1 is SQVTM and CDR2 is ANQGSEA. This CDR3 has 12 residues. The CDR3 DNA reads TGCAGCGCCAGGAGGCTAGCGGGGGAGCAGTTCTTC. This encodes CSARRLAGEQFF.

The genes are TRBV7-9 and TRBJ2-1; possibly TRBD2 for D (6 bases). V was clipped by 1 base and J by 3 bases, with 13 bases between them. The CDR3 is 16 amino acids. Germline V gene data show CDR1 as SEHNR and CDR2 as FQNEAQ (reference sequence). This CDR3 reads CASSLGLGGDYNEQFF. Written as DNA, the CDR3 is TGTGCCAGCAGCTTAGGTCTCGGCGGGGACTACAATGAGCAGTTCTTC.